A single sample is the source of the 27 T cell receptor beta chains below, sequenced in a study of T cells after yellow fever vaccination. TCRdb fed the 5' RACE reads into MiXCR, producing one record per CDR3 protein. This repertoire shows about 330,000 distinct CDR3 sequences, about 8.3% found once; its top ten account for roughly a sixth. This specimen was PBMCs, taken roughly 46 days after the first yellow fever vaccination. These receptors were collected from a man between 18 and 29 years old who received the YFV17D yellow fever vaccine.

In its sample, this clonotype was seen many times. The CDR3 region is CASSQGQGGYNEQFF. CDR3 nucleotides: TGCGCCAGCAGCCAAGGACAGGGGGGATACAATGAGCAGTTCTTC. This chain links TRBV4-1 with TRBJ2-1; TRBD1 matches at 9 bases. Germline V gives CDR1 MGHRA, CDR2 YSYEKL. This CDR3 is 15 amino acids long. Trimming took 1 base from V and 4 from J; bases not matched to a gene: 2.

This clonotype showed up many times. CDR3 DNA sequence: TGTGCCAGCAGCTTCTCACACAGCCAAGAGACCCAGTACTTC. The encoded protein is CASSFSHSQETQYF. The chain combines TRBV7-2 with TRBJ2-5, with D hard to call. CDR1 and CDR2 from the germline V gene are SGHTA and FQGNSA. Trimming cost V 3 bases and J 1 base, with 9 bases left between them. This CDR3 spans 14 amino acids. The whole variable domain, filled in from reference TRBV7-2 and TRBJ2-5, reads GAGVSQSPSNKVTEKGKDVELRCDPISGHTALYWYRQSLGQGLEFLIYFQGNSAPDKSGLPSDRFSAERTGGSVSTLTIQRTQQEDSAVYLCASSFSHSQETQYFGPGTRLLVL.

This clonotype came up a few times. V and J are TRBV6-1 and TRBJ2-7, with D perhaps matching TRBD2 (5 bases). The V and J ends lost 0 bases and 6 bases respectively, with 12 bases between them. The CDR3 has 14 amino acids. Germline assignment: CDR1 MNHNS and CDR2 SASEGT. In nucleotides, the CDR3 is TGTGCCAGCAGTGAAGCCCGATCCGAGGGCGAGCAGTACGTC. Translated, it gives CASSEARSEGEQYV.

There are many counts of this clonotype. The chain's CDR3 is CSVPRGTGFDYGYTF. The CDR3 DNA reads as TGCAGCGTCCCTAGGGGGACAGGGTTTGACTATGGCTACACCTTC. V is TRBV29-1 and J is TRBJ1-2; 9 positions agree with TRBD1. Trimming at V came to 6 bases and at J to 3 bases, leaving 11 bases not matched to a gene. Germline CDR1 SQVTM, CDR2 ANQGSEA. The CDR3 sequence is 15 residues long.

This clonotype was observed a handful of times. The rearrangement joins TRBV27 to TRBJ2-1; tentatively, D is TRBD1 (6 bases). The CDR3 extends over 19 amino acids. CDR1 and CDR2 from the germline V gene are MNHEY and SMNVEV (reference sequence). V was clipped by 5 bases and J by 4 bases, with 27 bases between them. This chain's CDR3 is CASSAQGGQPLGIYNEQFF. DNA for the CDR3: TGTGCCAGCAGTGCACAGGGTGGTCAACCCCTGGGGATTTACAATGAGCAGTTCTTC.

The chain links TRBV9 to TRBJ1-4; D call uncertain. V shed 0 bases and J shed 0 bases, with 9 bases lying between them. Germline V gene sequence: CDR1 SGDLS, CDR2 YYNGEE. This CDR3 is built from 16 residues. The CDR3 reads CASSVGRGATNEKLFF. In nucleotides, the CDR3 is TGTGCCAGCAGCGTAGGCCGGGGTGCAACTAATGAAAAACTGTTTTTT.

This chain connects TRBV20-1 to TRBJ1-2; D might be TRBD1 (6 bases). Germline V gene sequence: CDR1 DFQATT, CDR2 SNEGSKA (reference sequence). The length of the CDR3 is 16 residues. V lost 2 bases and J 4 bases, leaving 20 bases between the germline ends. Written as DNA, the CDR3 is TGCAGTGCTAGAAGTTTCTCGGACAGTGGGATCTATGGCTACACCTTC. Its protein product is CSARSFSDSGIYGYTF.

This clonotype has at least ten counts. V and J are TRBV9 and TRBJ2-7; D gene uncertain. The V end was cut by 4 bases, the J end by 0 bases, with 11 bases between. The CDR3 consists of 14 residues. The germline V gene has CDR1 SGDLS and CDR2 YYNGEE. CDR3 sequence: CASSFDGSSYEQYF. CDR3 in DNA: TGTGCCAGCAGCTTCGACGGTAGCTCCTACGAGCAGTACTTC.

The genes are TRBV20-1 and TRBJ1-4, with TRBD1 identical over 9 bases. In germline, CDR1 is DFQATT, CDR2 SNEGSKA (reference sequence). V gave up 1 base and J gave up 4 bases; unmatched junction bases: 4. The CDR3 is 15 residues long. DNA for the CDR3: TGCAGTGCTAGAGTCGGGGACAGGGATAATGAAAAACTGTTTTTT. Its translation is CSARVGDRDNEKLFF.

The rearrangement links TRBV11-2 to TRBJ2-2, with D hard to call. Trimming shortened V by 2 bases and J by 1 base, and 17 bases separated the two germline ends. Germline CDR1 SGHAT, CDR2 FQNNGV. The CDR3 has 18 residues. CDR3 sequence reads: CASSLPHTYSQNTGELFF. The CDR3 nucleotides read TGTGCCAGCAGCTTACCCCATACCTACTCGCAGAACACCGGGGAGCTGTTTTTT.

This chain connects TRBV4-3 to TRBJ2-1; weak D call: TRBD2 (6 bases). Deletions cut 1 base from V and 2 bases from J, with 18 bases between. The CDR3 runs to 18 residues. Germline loops: CDR1 LGHNA, CDR2 YSLEER. In nucleotides, the CDR3 is TGCGCCAGCAGCCAAGGAGCCCCCGGGACTGCCACCTACAATGAGCAGTTCTTC. Amino acids: CASSQGAPGTATYNEQFF.

This clonotype was seen a few times. The V and J genes are TRBV18 and TRBJ1-1; the D gene is possibly TRBD1 (5 bases). The CDR3 spans 15 residues. V lost 6 bases, J lost 6 bases, and 20 bases lay in between. Germline CDR1 is KGHSH and CDR2 is LQKENI. Written as DNA, the CDR3 is TGTGCCAGCTCCCCTTCTAGCGAGGCAGGGCCTGAAGCTTTCTTT. Translated, it gives CASSPSSEAGPEAFF.

This chain links TRBV11-2 with TRBJ2-1; D uncertain. V lost 7 bases and J 2 bases, leaving 21 bases between the germline ends. This CDR3 spans 17 amino acids. Germline V lookup: CDR1 SGHAT, CDR2 FQNNGV. The DNA of the CDR3 is TGTGCCAGCACCTTTGGGATGACCGGACGGGCCTACAATGAGCAGTTCTTC. Amino acids: CASTFGMTGRAYNEQFF.

This clonotype occurred many times. The chain employs TRBV25-1 and TRBJ2-1; TRBD2 is a possible D gene (5 bases). Trimming took off 2 bases at V and 5 bases at J, with 7 bases between the two ends. The CDR3 is 13 residues long. Germline V gene sequence: CDR1 MGHDK, CDR2 SYGVNS. The CDR3 sequence is CASSEMGDNEQFF. The CDR3, as DNA: TGTGCCAGCAGTGAAATGGGAGACAATGAGCAGTTCTTC.

This clonotype was detected a few times. The V gene is TRBV4-3, the J gene TRBJ2-1, with D possibly TRBD2 on 6 matching bases. The CDR3 totals 16 residues. V lost 0 bases and J lost 1, with 10 bases in between. Germline assignment: CDR1 LGHNA and CDR2 YSLEER. The CDR3 nucleotides are TGCGCCAGCAGCCAAGATGGGGGAGGTTCCTACAATGAGCAGTTCTTC. Translated, it gives CASSQDGGGSYNEQFF.

This clonotype occurred many times. The J gene is TRBJ1-5, the V gene TRBV30; D is unresolved. This CDR3 is 13 amino acids long. Trimming pared 0 bases from V and 4 bases from J, leaving 7 bases between. The germline V gene has CDR1 GTSNPN and CDR2 SVGIG (reference sequence). The CDR3 loop is CAWSVAANQPQHF. CDR3 nucleotide sequence: TGTGCCTGGAGTGTGGCAGCTAATCAGCCCCAGCATTTT.

The V gene is TRBV28, the J gene TRBJ1-1, with 7 nucleotides matching TRBD1. Trimming cost V 4 bases and J 1 base; bases outside gene matches: 3. Germline loops: CDR1 MDHEN, CDR2 SYDVKM. The CDR3 length is 14 residues. The CDR3 protein is CASSSGGGNTEAFF. The CDR3 bases are TGTGCCAGCAGTTCAGGGGGGGGGAACACTGAAGCTTTCTTT. The full variable domain, in which reference TRBV28 and TRBJ1-1 provide the parts outside the CDR3, is DVKVTQSSRYLVKRTGEKVFLECVQDMDHENMFWYRQDPGLGLRLIYFSYDVKMKEKGDIPEGYSVSREKKERFSLILESASTNQTSMYLCASSSGGGNTEAFFGQGTRLTVV.

The V and J genes are TRBV2 and TRBJ2-5; 12 bases are shared with TRBD2. This CDR3 comprises 15 residues. From germline, CDR1 is SNHLY and CDR2 FYNNEI. V was clipped by 4 bases and J by 4 bases; unmatched bases: 4. CDR3 sequence: CASSGSTSGGETQYF. The CDR3 nucleotides are TGTGCCAGCAGTGGGTCGACTAGCGGGGGAGAGACCCAGTACTTC. The full variable domain, rest sourced from reference TRBV2 and TRBJ2-5, is EPEVTQTPSHQVTQMGQEVILRCVPISNHLYFYWYRQILGQKVEFLVSFYNNEISEKSEIFDDQFSVERPDGSNFTLKIRSTKLEDSAMYFCASSGSTSGGETQYFGPGTRLLVL.

The chain links TRBV7-2 to TRBJ1-2, with D unresolved. The V gene lost 5 bases and the J gene lost 2 bases, with 12 bases spanning the gap. In germline, CDR1 is SGHTA, CDR2 FQGNSA. CDR3 length: 14 residues. The CDR3 loop is CASSPRSRNYGYTF. The CDR3 DNA is TGTGCCAGCAGCCCCCGGAGCAGAAACTATGGCTACACCTTC.

V gene TRBV4-2 combines with J gene TRBJ1-5, with D tentatively TRBD1 (5 bases). Trimming stripped 1 base from V and 7 bases from J, with 11 bases between. Germline V gene lookup returns CDR1 LGHNA and CDR2 YNFKEQ. The CDR3 has 14 amino acids. CDR3: CASSQGGTEQPQHF. CDR3 in DNA: TGTGCCAGCAGCCAAGGAGGGACCGAACAGCCCCAGCATTTT.

This clonotype was seen a handful of times. The V gene is TRBV7-2, the J gene TRBJ1-2; no definite D call. CDR1 is SGHTA, CDR2 FQGNSA, per germline. V was shortened by 1 base and J by 0 bases, with 6 bases between the two germline ends. The CDR3 has 14 amino acids. The CDR3 here is CASSLETSNYGYTF. CDR3 nucleotides: TGTGCCAGCAGCTTAGAGACGTCTAACTATGGCTACACCTTC. The complete variable domain, with remaining parts taken from reference TRBV7-2 and TRBJ1-2, reads GAGVSQSPSNKVTEKGKDVELRCDPISGHTALYWYRQSLGQGLEFLIYFQGNSAPDKSGLPSDRFSAERTGGSVSTLTIQRTQQEDSAVYLCASSLETSNYGYTFGSGTRLTVV.

The chain is built from TRBV25-1 and TRBJ1-1; D possibly corresponds to TRBD1 (5 bases). Germline V gives CDR1 MGHDK, CDR2 SYGVNS. Trimming took off 8 bases at V and 11 bases at J, with 12 bases between the two ends. The CDR3 extends over 10 amino acids. The CDR3 nucleotides read TGTGCCAGCTTCCGGGGGATCGCTTTCTTT. Its translation is CASFRGIAFF.

The chain carries TRBV6-5 and TRBJ2-3; 14 nucleotides agree with TRBD2. V shed 5 bases and J 4 bases; nucleotides not matched to a gene: 5. CDR1 is MNHEY and CDR2 is SVGAGI in the germline V gene. The CDR3 loop spans 16 amino acids. The DNA of the CDR3 is TGTGCCAGCAGTCGGACTAGCGGGGGGCTGGCAGATACGCAGTATTTT. Amino acid sequence: CASSRTSGGLADTQYF.

This rearrangement joins TRBV14 to TRBJ2-5; no clear D gene. The CDR3 covers 16 residues. The V gene's germline CDR1 is SGHDN and CDR2 FVKESK. V lost 3 bases to trimming and J lost 3 bases, with 17 bases between them. CDR3 loop: CASSHHGLRLKETQYF. CDR3 sequence (DNA): TGTGCCAGCAGCCATCACGGCCTCCGACTCAAAGAGACCCAGTACTTC.

This clonotype was recorded a few times. V gene TRBV12-3 or TRBV12-4 combines with J gene TRBJ2-6; 10 bases align to TRBD1. The CDR3 is 19 amino acids. Unmatched junction bases numbered 12, after V lost 7 bases and J lost 0 bases. For the CDR3, the DNA is TGTGCCAGCATCCTCCCCGGGACAGGGGTTGCCTCTGGGGCCAACGTCCTGACTTTC. This sequence encodes CASILPGTGVASGANVLTF.

This clonotype was seen more than once but under ten times. This sequence joins TRBV7-2 and TRBJ1-1; D possibly corresponds to TRBD1 (6 bases). The CDR3 loop spans 15 amino acids. V was cut by 5 bases and J by 1 base, with 14 bases left in between. Germline CDR1 SGHTA, CDR2 FQGNSA. The CDR3 protein is CASSAPGEWNTEAFF. Here the CDR3 DNA reads TGTGCCAGCAGCGCGCCAGGGGAATGGAACACTGAAGCTTTCTTT. Complete variable domain (other parts from reference TRBV7-2 and TRBJ1-1): GAGVSQSPSNKVTEKGKDVELRCDPISGHTALYWYRQSLGQGLEFLIYFQGNSAPDKSGLPSDRFSAERTGGSVSTLTIQRTQQEDSAVYLCASSAPGEWNTEAFFGQGTRLTVV.

This clonotype has more than one count but fewer than ten. The chain has TRBV7-8 and TRBJ2-5; D is uncertain. With 1 base removed from V and 6 bases from J, the gap between germline ends came to 9 bases. Germline CDR1 SGHVS, CDR2 FQNEAQ. The CDR3 totals 13 residues. CDR3 sequence reads: CASSLVAFQTQYF. In nucleotides, the CDR3 is TGTGCCAGCAGCTTAGTAGCCTTTCAGACCCAGTACTTC.